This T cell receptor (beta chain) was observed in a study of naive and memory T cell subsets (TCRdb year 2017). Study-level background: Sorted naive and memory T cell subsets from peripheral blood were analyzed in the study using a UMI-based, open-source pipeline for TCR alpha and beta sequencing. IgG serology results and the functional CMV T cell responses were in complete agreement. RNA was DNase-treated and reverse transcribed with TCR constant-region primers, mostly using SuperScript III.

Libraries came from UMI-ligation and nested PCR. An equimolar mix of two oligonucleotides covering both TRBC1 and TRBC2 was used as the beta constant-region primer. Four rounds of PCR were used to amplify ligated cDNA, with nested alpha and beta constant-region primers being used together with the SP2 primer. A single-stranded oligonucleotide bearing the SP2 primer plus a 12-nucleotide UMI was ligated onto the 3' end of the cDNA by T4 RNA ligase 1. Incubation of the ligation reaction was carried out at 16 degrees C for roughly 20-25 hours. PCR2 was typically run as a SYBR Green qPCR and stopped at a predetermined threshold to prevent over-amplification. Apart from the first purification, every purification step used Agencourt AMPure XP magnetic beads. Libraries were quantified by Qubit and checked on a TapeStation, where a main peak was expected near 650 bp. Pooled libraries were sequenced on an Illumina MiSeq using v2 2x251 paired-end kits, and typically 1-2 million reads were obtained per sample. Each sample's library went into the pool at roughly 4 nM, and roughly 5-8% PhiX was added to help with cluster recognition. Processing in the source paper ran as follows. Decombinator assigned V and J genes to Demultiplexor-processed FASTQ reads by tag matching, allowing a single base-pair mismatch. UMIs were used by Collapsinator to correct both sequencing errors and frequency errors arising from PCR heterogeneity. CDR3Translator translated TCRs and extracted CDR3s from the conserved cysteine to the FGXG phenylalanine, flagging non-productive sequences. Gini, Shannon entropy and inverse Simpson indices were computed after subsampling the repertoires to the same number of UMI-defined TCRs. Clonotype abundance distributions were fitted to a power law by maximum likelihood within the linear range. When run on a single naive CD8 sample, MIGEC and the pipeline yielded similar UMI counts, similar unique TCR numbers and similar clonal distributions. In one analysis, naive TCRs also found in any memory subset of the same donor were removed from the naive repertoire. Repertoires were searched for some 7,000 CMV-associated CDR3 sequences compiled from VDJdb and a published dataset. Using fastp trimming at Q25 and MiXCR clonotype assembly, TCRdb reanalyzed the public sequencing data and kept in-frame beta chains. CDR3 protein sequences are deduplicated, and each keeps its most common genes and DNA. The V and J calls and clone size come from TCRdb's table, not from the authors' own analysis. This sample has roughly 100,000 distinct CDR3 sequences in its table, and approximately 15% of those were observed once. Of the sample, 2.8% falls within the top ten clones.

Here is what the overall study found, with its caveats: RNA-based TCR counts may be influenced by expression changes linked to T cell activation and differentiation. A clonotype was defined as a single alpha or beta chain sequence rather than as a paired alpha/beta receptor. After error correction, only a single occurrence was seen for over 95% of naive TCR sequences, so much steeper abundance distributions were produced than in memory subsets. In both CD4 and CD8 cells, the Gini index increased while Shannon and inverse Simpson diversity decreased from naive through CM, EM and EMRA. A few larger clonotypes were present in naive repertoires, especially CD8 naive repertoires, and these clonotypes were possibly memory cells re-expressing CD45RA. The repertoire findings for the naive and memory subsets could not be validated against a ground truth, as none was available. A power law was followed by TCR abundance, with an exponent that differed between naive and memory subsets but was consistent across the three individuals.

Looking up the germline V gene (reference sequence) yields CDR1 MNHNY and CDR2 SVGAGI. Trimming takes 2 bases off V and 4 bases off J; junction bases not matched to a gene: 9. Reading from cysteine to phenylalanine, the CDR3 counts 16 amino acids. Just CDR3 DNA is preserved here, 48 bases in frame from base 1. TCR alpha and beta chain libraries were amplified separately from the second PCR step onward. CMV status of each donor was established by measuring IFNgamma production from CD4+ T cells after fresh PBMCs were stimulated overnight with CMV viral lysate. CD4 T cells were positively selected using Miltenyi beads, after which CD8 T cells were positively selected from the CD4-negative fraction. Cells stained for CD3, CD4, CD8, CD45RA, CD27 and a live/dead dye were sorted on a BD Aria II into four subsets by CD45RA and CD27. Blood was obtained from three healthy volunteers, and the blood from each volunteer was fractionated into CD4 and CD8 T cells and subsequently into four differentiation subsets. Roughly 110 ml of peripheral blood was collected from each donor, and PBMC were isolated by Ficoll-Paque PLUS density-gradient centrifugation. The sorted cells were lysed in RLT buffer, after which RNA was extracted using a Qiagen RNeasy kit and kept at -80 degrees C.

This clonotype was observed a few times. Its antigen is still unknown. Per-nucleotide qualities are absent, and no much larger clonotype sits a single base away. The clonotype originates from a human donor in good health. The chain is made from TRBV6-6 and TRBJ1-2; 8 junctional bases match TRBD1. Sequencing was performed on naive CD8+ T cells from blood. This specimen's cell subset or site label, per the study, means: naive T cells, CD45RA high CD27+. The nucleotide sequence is TGTGCCAGCAGTTACACGCCCGGGACAGGCTTCTATGGCTACACCTTC. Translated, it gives CASSYTPGTGFYGYTF.